This T cell receptor (beta chain) was identified in a study of cytomegalovirus exposure and HLA in healthy donors. Study-level points and caveats: Versus the roughly 690-donor mean, an Asian-associated ancestry cluster reportedly showed fewer N-insertions in a later analysis.

The CDR3 covers 14 residues. V gave up 0 bases and J gave up 6 bases, with 13 bases separating them. The germline CDR1 and CDR2 sequences are SGDLS and YYNGEE. Primers for the PCR totalled 60 Vbeta and 13 Jbeta. Generated by immunoSEQ multiplex PCR, the TCRdb table keeps only in-frame clones and is missing some. The sample has approximately 110,000 clones, approximately 15% seen once; the top ten hold roughly 2%. As for this clone: As yet, its antigen is unknown.

The source is a woman in her late teens or twenties in good health and CMV-seronegative. V usage is TRBV9 and J usage is TRBJ2-7; D is undetermined. The sequencing input was PBMCs. This CDR3 is CASSVAVGTGEQYF. The CDR3 DNA follows: TGTGCCAGCAGCGTAGCTGTTGGAACGGGCGAGCAGTACTTC.